Each of the 19 T cell receptor beta chains below was sequenced from the same sample in a study of a mutant IDH1 vaccine in newly diagnosed glioma. Antigens of these TCRs are unknown. Time point noted: week 11, during vaccination. Alongside topical imiquimod, each dose of vaccine comprised 300 ug of mutant IDH1 20-mer peptide. Method: immunoSEQ multiplex PCR; TCRdb's copy keeps in-frame clones and lacks some. The sample has about 25,000 clones; approximately 70% are singletons. The sample was peripheral blood mononuclear cells (PBMCs), taken from a glioma patient whose treatment included an IDH1 peptide vaccine. These receptors all come from a man aged 18 to 29 with glioma. Some clones in this sample may be carry-over from other donors' samples.

The table lists this clone with a count of one. This chain connects TRBV27 to TRBJ2-5; no clear D gene. The V gene's germline CDR1 is MNHEY and CDR2 SMNVEV (reference sequence). This CDR3 has 16 amino acids. V lost 0 bases, J lost 0 bases, and 11 bases lay in between. In DNA form, the CDR3 reads TGTGCCAGCAGTTTATCTCTTTTAGGATACCAAGAGACCCAGTACTTC. Its translation: CASSLSLLGYQETQYF.

The rearrangement uses TRBV30 and TRBJ2-1; 10 nucleotides agree with TRBD1. This CDR3 spans 16 amino acids. V shed 2 bases and J 8 bases; nucleotides not matched to a gene: 12. From germline, CDR1 is GTSNPN and CDR2 SVGIG (reference sequence). CDR3: CAWSPQRGQGMYEQFF. The CDR3 DNA follows: TGTGCCTGGAGTCCCCAACGGGGACAGGGGATGTATGAGCAGTTCTTC.

The chain links TRBV4-3 to TRBJ1-2; TRBD1 matches 7 bases. CDR1 is LGHNA and CDR2 is YSLEER in the germline V gene. Germline trimming cut 4 bases from V and 4 bases from J; bases unmatched to any gene: 6. This CDR3 has 14 residues. The CDR3 loop is CASSPGTVAYGYTF. The CDR3 DNA reads TGCGCCAGCAGCCCCGGGACAGTCGCCTATGGCTACACCTTC.

V usage is TRBV29-1 and J usage is TRBJ2-5, with 11 bases aligning to TRBD1. V was pared by 7 bases and J by 10 bases, with 5 bases of the junction left unmatched. The V gene's germline CDR1 is SQVTM and CDR2 ANQGSEA. The CDR3 covers 11 residues. The CDR3 loop reads CSGGQGEIQYF. For the CDR3, the DNA is TGCAGCGGGGGACAGGGGGAAATCCAGTACTTC.

The chain links TRBV13 to TRBJ2-7; a weak D match, TRBD1 (6 bases). The V end was cut by 0 bases, the J end by 3 bases, with 15 bases between. The CDR3 length is 16 residues. Germline CDR1 is PRHDT and CDR2 is FYEKMQ (reference sequence). CDR3 nucleotide sequence: TGTGCCAGCAGCTTAGGCCACCACCGGGACAACTACGAGCAGTACTTC. Amino acids: CASSLGHHRDNYEQYF.

The chain uses TRBV15 and TRBJ2-2, with D perhaps matching TRBD2 (5 bases). The CDR3 sequence is 15 residues long. Germline V gene lookup returns CDR1 LNHNV and CDR2 YYDKDF (reference sequence). Trimming cost V 3 bases and J 2 bases, with 10 bases left between them. In DNA form, the CDR3 reads TGTGCCACCAGCAGTCTACGGGGAAACACCGGGGAGCTGTTTTTT. Protein sequence: CATSSLRGNTGELFF.

V and J are TRBV6-1 and TRBJ1-1; 8 bases fit TRBD1. V shed 0 bases and J 4 bases; nucleotides not matched to a gene: 4. The CDR3 covers 15 residues. Germline V gives CDR1 MNHNS, CDR2 SASEGT. The CDR3 reads CASSEADRVGTEAFF. As DNA, the CDR3 is TGTGCCAGCAGTGAAGCGGACAGGGTTGGCACTGAAGCTTTCTTT.

The chain combines TRBV5-5 with TRBJ1-5, with no clear D. The CDR3 consists of 14 residues. The V end lost 0 bases, the J end lost 4 bases, and 8 bases lay between the germline ends. From germline, CDR1 is SGHKS and CDR2 YYEKEE (reference sequence). CDR3 nucleotide sequence: TGTGCCAGCAGCTTGGGGGTCGGGAATCAGCCCCAGCATTTT. Protein sequence: CASSLGVGNQPQHF.

The chain links TRBV10-3 to TRBJ1-1; D is ambiguous. The CDR3 covers 13 residues. Germline assignment: CDR1 ENHRY and CDR2 SYGVKD. V was clipped by 2 bases and J by 8 bases, with 12 bases between them. The CDR3 DNA is TGTGCCATCAGTGAGCCCGAGGGCTGGGAAGCTTTCTTT. It yields the protein CAISEPEGWEAFF.

This chain links TRBV5-6 with TRBJ1-3, with D possibly being TRBD1 (5 bases). Looked up from germline, CDR1 is SGHDT and CDR2 is YYEEEE. The CDR3 extends over 15 amino acids. The V end was cut by 5 bases, the J end by 2 bases, with 14 bases between. Here the CDR3 reads CASRPQGGTGNTIYF. The CDR3 region has the DNA TGTGCCAGCAGACCCCAGGGAGGAACTGGAAACACCATATATTTT. Full variable domain (remainder filled in from reference TRBV5-6 and TRBJ1-3): DAGVTQSPTHLIKTRGQQVTLRCSPKSGHDTVSWYQQALGQGPQFIFQYYEEEERQRGNFPDRFSGHQFPNYSSELNVNALLLGDSALYLCASRPQGGTGNTIYFGEGSWLTVV.

The chain has TRBV27 and TRBJ1-2; D not resolved. V lost 4 bases and J lost 5, with 11 bases in between. The CDR3 covers 13 residues. Germline CDR1 is MNHEY and CDR2 is SMNVEV (reference sequence). This CDR3 is CASSSRTLYGYTF. The CDR3 DNA reads as TGTGCCAGCAGTTCCCGGACCTTATATGGCTACACCTTC.

This chain joins TRBV29-1 and TRBJ2-3, with 8 bases identical to TRBD1. The CDR3 loop spans 15 amino acids. Germline V gene lookup returns CDR1 SQVTM and CDR2 ANQGSEA. The junction had 9 bases not matched to a gene; V was cut back by 6 bases and J by 1 base. CDR3 loop: CSVPRGRVGTDTQYF. The CDR3 coding sequence is TGCAGCGTCCCCAGGGGGCGGGTGGGCACAGATACGCAGTATTTT.

The V gene is TRBV9, the J gene TRBJ2-7, with D possibly TRBD2 on 7 matching bases. The CDR3 loop spans 17 amino acids. Germline CDR1 SGDLS, CDR2 YYNGEE. Trimming took 0 bases from V and 1 from J, leaving 17 bases between them. The CDR3 sequence: CASSVDAGASSSYEQYF. The CDR3 region has the DNA TGTGCCAGCAGCGTAGATGCGGGGGCCAGTTCGTCCTACGAGCAGTACTTC.

The gene calls are TRBV6-1 and TRBJ2-7; D perhaps matches TRBD1 (6 bases). The V gene lost 2 bases and the J gene lost 2 bases, with 16 bases spanning the gap. The CDR3 loop spans 16 amino acids. Looked up from germline, CDR1 is MNHNS and CDR2 is SASEGT. CDR3 region: CASSETTGWRPYEQYF. The CDR3 bases are TGTGCCAGCAGTGAAACCACAGGGTGGAGGCCCTACGAGCAGTACTTC.

This CDR3 is CASSETHPPGNTIYF. The CDR3, as DNA: TGTGCCAGCAGCGAGACTCACCCGCCTGGAAACACCATATATTTT. The chain has TRBV7-2 and TRBJ1-3; no reliable D call. The CDR3 is made up of 15 amino acids. V lost 5 bases and J lost 2, with 13 bases in between. Germline loops: CDR1 SGHTA, CDR2 FQGNSA.

V usage is TRBV6-5 and J usage is TRBJ2-3; D remains ambiguous. Trimming pared 7 bases from V and 4 bases from J, leaving 6 bases between. Germline V gives CDR1 MNHEY, CDR2 SVGAGI. The CDR3 runs to 11 residues. In DNA form, the CDR3 reads TGTGCCAGCACCTTAGCAGATACGCAGTATTTT. This encodes CASTLADTQYF.

V is TRBV7-2 and J is TRBJ2-3; TRBD1 matches at 8 bases. This CDR3 comprises 18 residues. Germline CDR1 is SGHTA and CDR2 is FQGNSA. The junction had 15 bases not matched to a gene; V was cut back by 5 bases and J by 2 bases. CDR3 amino acids: CASSPGTGYRRLTDTQYF. In DNA, the CDR3 is TGTGCCAGCAGCCCCGGGACAGGATACAGGAGGCTCACAGATACGCAGTATTTT.

The chain is built from TRBV18 and TRBJ2-7; the match to TRBD1 covers 11 bases. Germline trimming cut 3 bases from V and 0 bases from J; bases unmatched to any gene: 7. This CDR3 has 17 amino acids. The germline V gene encodes CDR1 KGHSH and CDR2 LQKENI. The CDR3 reads CASSPRGTGGNSYEQYF. CDR3 sequence (DNA): TGTGCCAGCTCACCTAGGGGGACAGGGGGAAACTCCTACGAGCAGTACTTC.

The chain combines TRBV4-3 with TRBJ2-3; TRBD2 agrees at 16 bases. The trim removed 4 bases at V and 5 bases at J, leaving 12 bases unmatched. The CDR3 contains 19 residues. In germline, CDR1 is LGHNA, CDR2 YSLEER. This CDR3 is CASSPHEGLAGGPRDTQYF. CDR3 DNA sequence: TGCGCCAGCAGCCCCCACGAGGGACTAGCGGGAGGGCCCCGAGATACGCAGTATTTT.